This T cell receptor beta chain is drawn from a study of shared clonotypes between healthy human individuals (dated by TCRdb to the early 2020s). For the wider study: The cohort comprised a couple of women and a few men aged 18 to 49 years. For each donor, three plates each were used for CD4 naive and CD4 memory, two plates were used for CD8 naive, and one plate was used for CD8 memory. To estimate repertoire size and how much clonotype sharing occurs between individuals, the study deeply sequenced the blood TCR repertoires of five healthy adults. Libraries were prepared and TCR repertoires were sequenced by different laboratories using diverse techniques, in order to increase sequencing depth and limit assay-specific biases. Each donor's leukapheresis produced roughly between roughly 0.85 and 9.5 billion PBMCs. The research as a whole found: Naive subsets generally had larger estimated clonotype richness than memory subsets did. When a few donors were compared, the shared fraction of clonotypes was 5% to 6.5% for naive CD4, around 4% for naive CD8, 2% to 2.5% for memory CD4, and 0.4% for memory CD8. Compared with non-shared clonotypes, the clonotypes found in all four sorted-subset donors had higher generation probabilities. Rarefaction of sorted-subset datasets indicated incomplete sequencing despite the large sequencing depth. The small number of donors limited the genetic and exposure-history diversity represented. Pairwise subsampling indicated that sequencing depth was expected to affect the degree of clonotype sharing among donors. Only blood was sampled, and tissue TCR repertoires likely differ from those in blood.

TCR CDR3 regions were amplified from genomic DNA by multiplex PCR using the deep immunoSEQ assay. Extracted genomic DNA from each cell subset was distributed evenly across all wells of several immunoSEQ 96-well plates, and each plate was treated as a replicate. For sorted subsets, around 200 ng genomic DNA, equal to 30,000 to 35,000 T cell genomes, was loaded into each replicate PCR. Purified libraries were quantified with a Qubit 3.0 fluorometer, sized on a Bioanalyzer 2100, and re-quantified with the KAPA Library Quantification kit. A separate single-read 150-cycle Illumina NextSeq 550 flow cell was used to sequence each immunoSEQ 96-well plate. The paper's data handling went like this. Because only junctional sequences without quality scores were contained in the immunoSEQ output, filtering matching that applied to full-length reads could not be performed. Sequences were annotated with PyIR, a Python wrapper for IgBLAST v1.9, and V/J genes and CDR3 were assigned using IMGT germline references. Any read was removed if the V/J assignment was weak (E-value above 1e-6), the CDR3 was missing, or the read contained stop codons, out-of-frame junctions, or ambiguous translated residues. V3J clonotypes were defined as sequences sharing the same inferred V gene, J gene, and CDR3 amino acid sequence. The percentage overlap between two repertoires was calculated by dividing the number of shared unique clonotypes by the size of the smaller repertoire. RTK rarefaction, the Chao1 estimator, and Recon v2.1 estimates of unobserved clonotypes were used to assess repertoire richness. OLGA was used to compute generation probabilities for all TCRbeta clonotypes that the gDNA method yielded from a handful of donors. In its TCRdb copy, this immuneACCESS table keeps in-frame sequences only and misses some clones. Where compared with another copy, unresolved V genes explain less than half of these, and the others have no known cause. That table gives V, J and clone size, and the DNA gave D and trimming. This sample gives roughly 2.1 million clones in total; more than 85% of them show up just once. Together, the top ten hold roughly 1.7% of the sample.

Concerning this clone itself: Its antigen is still unknown. Base qualities are not recorded, but no much larger clone differs from it by a single base.

For the CD8 naive samples, CD45RO-negative cells were positively selected for CCR7, yielding a CD45RA+CCR7+ population from which TemRA cells were excluded. Healthy HIV-negative adults with no recently reported acute infections or vaccinations were included as donors. All donors were Caucasian adults living in Nashville, Tennessee, USA. Blood was collected by leukapheresis, and PBMCs were isolated by Ficoll-Histopaque density gradient centrifugation and then cryopreserved in liquid nitrogen vapor phase. Purity and quantity of every magnetically sorted T cell population were checked by analytical flow cytometry. From each sorted fraction, genomic DNA was isolated and quantified by UV absorbance on a Nanodrop 2000c. V is reduced by 7 bases and J by 5 bases, leaving a spacing of 11 bases between them. Via the germline V gene, CDR1 is MNHNS and CDR2 SASEGT. From cysteine to phenylalanine, the CDR3 is 13 amino acids long. The retained sequence is limited to the CDR3, 39 bases, with the frame set at the first base.

The receptor comes from a man between 18 and 29 years old in good health. Some clones in this sample may be carry-over from other donors' samples. The chain links TRBV6-1 with TRBJ2-2; possibly the D gene is TRBD2, per 5 matching bases. Sequencing was performed on naive CD8+ T cells from PBMCs. The cell subset or site label corresponds to: CD45RA+CCR7+. The CDR3 reads as follows: CASTTRGTGELFF. The DNA is as follows: TGTGCCAGCACCACCAGAGGGACCGGGGAGCTGTTTTTT.